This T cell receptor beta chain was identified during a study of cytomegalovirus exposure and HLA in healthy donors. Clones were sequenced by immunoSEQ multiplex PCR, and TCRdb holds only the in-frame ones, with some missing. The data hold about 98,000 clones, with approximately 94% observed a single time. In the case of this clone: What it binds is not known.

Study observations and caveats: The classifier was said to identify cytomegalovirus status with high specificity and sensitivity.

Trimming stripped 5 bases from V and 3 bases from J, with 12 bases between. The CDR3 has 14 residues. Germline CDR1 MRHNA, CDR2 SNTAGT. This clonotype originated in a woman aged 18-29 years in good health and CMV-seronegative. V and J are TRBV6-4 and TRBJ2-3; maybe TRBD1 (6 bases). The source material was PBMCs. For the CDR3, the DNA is TGTGCCAGCAGTTCGGAACAGGGTACAGATACGCAGTATTTT. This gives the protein CASSSEQGTDTQYF.